One and the same sample provided the 25 T cell receptor beta chains below, sequenced in a study of blood T cell repertoires in COVID-19. Generated by immunoSEQ multiplex PCR, the TCRdb table keeps only in-frame clones and is missing some. The data hold approximately 200,000 clones, with around 84% observed a single time. Sequences were obtained from peripheral blood. These TCRs come from a woman at least 80 years old with COVID-19, enrolled during active disease.

The rearrangement joins TRBV20-1 to TRBJ1-1; perhaps TRBD1 as D (6 bases). The CDR3 spans 11 residues. Germline V gene sequence: CDR1 DFQATT, CDR2 SNEGSKA (reference sequence). Trimming stripped 6 bases from V and 3 bases from J, with 8 bases between. The CDR3 DNA is TGCAGTGCGTACAGGGACACTGAAGCTTTCTTT. This gives the protein CSAYRDTEAFF.

This clone was seen a handful of times. The chain carries TRBV18 and TRBJ2-7; perhaps TRBD2 as D (5 bases). The germline gives CDR1 KGHSH, CDR2 LQKENI. The CDR3 is 13 residues long. V gave up 6 bases and J gave up 0 bases, with 9 bases separating them. The CDR3 sequence is CASSKGSSYEQYV. CDR3 nucleotide sequence: TGTGCCAGCTCGAAAGGGAGCTCCTACGAGCAGTACGTC.

The chain carries TRBV5-1 and TRBJ2-7; 9 nucleotides agree with TRBD1. The CDR3 contains 14 residues. CDR1 and CDR2 from the germline V gene are SGHRS and YFSETQ. Trimming at V came to 3 bases and at J to 4 bases, leaving 5 bases not matched to a gene. The CDR3 region has the DNA TGCGCCAGCAGCTCGGGACAGGGTGGTTACGAGCAGTACTTC. Translating gives CASSSGQGGYEQYF. Drawing the rest from reference TRBV5-1 and TRBJ2-7, the complete variable domain is KAGVTQTPRYLIKTRGQQVTLSCSPISGHRSVSWYQQTPGQGLQFLFEYFSETQRNKGNFPGRFSGRQFSNSRSEMNVSTLELGDSALYLCASSSGQGGYEQYFGPGTRLTVT.

This clone was seen only once. V gene TRBV4-1 combines with J gene TRBJ2-5; TRBD2 matches at 12 bases. This CDR3 region has 18 residues. V gave up 0 bases and J gave up 3 bases; unmatched junction bases: 8. Germline CDR1 and CDR2: MGHRA and YSYEKL. DNA of the CDR3: TGCGCCAGCAGCCAAGATATCCCTAGCGGGGGGGCAAAAGAGACCCAGTACTTC. Translating gives CASSQDIPSGGAKETQYF.

The chain links TRBV19 to TRBJ2-1; weak D call: TRBD2 (6 bases). The CDR3 has 19 residues. CDR1 and CDR2 from the germline V gene are LNHDA and SQIVND (reference sequence). Trimming stripped 4 bases from V and 4 bases from J, with 26 bases between. The CDR3, as DNA: TGTGCCAGTAGTACCCGGCCCCCGGGACTTCGAACATTTTACAATGAGCAGTTCTTC. It is translated as CASSTRPPGLRTFYNEQFF.

The CDR3 bases are TGCAGCGTTGAAGCGGAGCAGGGTACAGATACGCAGTATTTT. Its protein is CSVEAEQGTDTQYF. The chain is built from TRBV29-1 and TRBJ2-3, with D perhaps TRBD1 (5 bases). V lost 1 base, J lost 3 bases, and 11 bases lay in between. Germline CDR1 and CDR2: SQVTM and ANQGSEA. The CDR3 sequence is 14 residues long.

The rearrangement uses TRBV2 and TRBJ2-3; 7 nucleotides align to TRBD1. The CDR3 loop spans 13 amino acids. Trimming removed 6 bases from V and 3 bases from J; junction bases left unmatched: 3. Germline loops: CDR1 SNHLY, CDR2 FYNNEI. CDR3: CASSAQGTDTQYF. The CDR3 nucleotides are TGTGCCAGCAGCGCACAGGGGACAGATACGCAGTATTTT.

V gene TRBV28 combines with J gene TRBJ1-2; D may be TRBD1 (5 bases). Trimming took 5 bases from V and 7 from J, leaving 11 bases between them. The length of the CDR3 is 12 residues. Per germline, CDR1 MDHEN and CDR2 SYDVKM. CDR3 sequence reads: CASSRVGGGYTF. Written as DNA, the CDR3 is TGTGCCAGCAGTCGAGTGGGGGGTGGCTACACCTTC.

A remark on this clone: Other DNA sequences in this specimen translate into the identical CDR3. This sequence joins TRBV5-1 and TRBJ1-1; 8 positions agree with TRBD1. The CDR3 sequence is 14 residues long. From germline, CDR1 is SGHRS and CDR2 YFSETQ. Germline trimming cut 4 bases from V and 2 bases from J; bases unmatched to any gene: 4. The CDR3 bases are TGCGCCAGCAGCCCACAGGGGGTTAACACTGAAGCTTTCTTT. Amino acid sequence: CASSPQGVNTEAFF. The entire variable domain, with the rest obtained from reference TRBV5-1 and TRBJ1-1, is as follows: KAGVTQTPRYLIKTRGQQVTLSCSPISGHRSVSWYQQTPGQGLQFLFEYFSETQRNKGNFPGRFSGRQFSNSRSEMNVSTLELGDSALYLCASSPQGVNTEAFFGQGTRLTVV.

The chain has TRBV28 and TRBJ2-3; TRBD2 might be the D (7 bases). Germline loops: CDR1 MDHEN, CDR2 SYDVKM. Trimming shortened V by 6 bases and J by 2 bases, and 18 bases separated the two germline ends. The CDR3 is 16 residues long. The CDR3 protein is CASRPSAGAYTDTQYF. The CDR3 DNA sequence: TGTGCCAGCAGGCCGTCCGCGGGGGCCTACACAGATACGCAGTATTTT.

The chain combines TRBV19 with TRBJ1-1; D is unresolved. V lost 2 bases and J 0 bases, leaving 7 bases between the germline ends. The CDR3 covers 14 residues. Germline V gives CDR1 LNHDA, CDR2 SQIVND (reference sequence). The CDR3 bases are TGTGCCAGTAGTATACCCTTTTTGAACACTGAAGCTTTCTTT. Its translation: CASSIPFLNTEAFF.

The V call is TRBV18, the J call TRBJ2-2; 10 nucleotides match TRBD1. The CDR3 has 17 residues. The V gene's germline CDR1 is KGHSH and CDR2 LQKENI. V lost 8 bases, J lost 0 bases, and 9 bases stayed unmatched. CDR3 DNA sequence: TGTGCCAGCGGGGGACAGGGGACTACTTCGAACACCGGGGAGCTGTTTTTT. Protein sequence: CASGGQGTTSNTGELFF. The whole variable domain, filled in from reference TRBV18 and TRBJ2-2, reads NAGVMQNPRHLVRRRGQEARLRCSPMKGHSHVYWYRQLPEEGLKFMVYLQKENIIDESGMPKERFSAEFPKEGPSILRIQQVVRGDSAAYFCASGGQGTTSNTGELFFGEGSRLTVL.

The J gene is TRBJ2-1, the V gene TRBV4-2; 16 bases are a match to TRBD2. The CDR3 contains 18 residues. CDR1 and CDR2 from the germline V gene are LGHNA and YNFKEQ. The ends lost 0 bases at V and 10 bases at J; junction bases unmatched: 9. CDR3 in DNA: TGTGCCAGCAGCCAAGATCAGGGACTAGCGGGGGGGGGCACGGAGCAGTTCTTC. Protein: CASSQDQGLAGGGTEQFF.

The chain employs TRBV18 and TRBJ1-4; 7 nucleotides line up with TRBD1. Germline trimming cut 5 bases from V and 4 bases from J; bases unmatched to any gene: 7. In germline, CDR1 is KGHSH, CDR2 LQKENI. This CDR3 contains 15 residues. CDR3: CASSSDRSFNEKLFF. The CDR3 coding sequence is TGTGCCAGCTCATCGGACAGGAGCTTTAATGAAAAACTGTTTTTT.

This sequence joins TRBV6-6 and TRBJ1-4; TRBD1 matches 9 bases. The CDR3 spans 15 residues. The germline V gene has CDR1 MNHNY and CDR2 SVGAGI (reference sequence). V lost 4 bases, J lost 10 bases, and 10 bases stayed unmatched. CDR3 bases: TGTGCCAGCAGTTCACAGGGGGCGCAGGGAAGAAAACTGTTTTTT. Translation: CASSSQGAQGRKLFF.

V gene TRBV2 combines with J gene TRBJ1-1; no firm D call. The CDR3 spans 13 residues. CDR1 is SNHLY, CDR2 FYNNEI, per germline. V was pared by 1 base and J by 4 bases, with 7 bases between. DNA of the CDR3: TGTGCCAGCAGTGAAGAGCGATCCACTGAAGCTTTCTTT. Protein: CASSEERSTEAFF.

The chain employs TRBV7-2 and TRBJ2-1, with D possibly being TRBD1 (6 bases). CDR1 SGHTA and CDR2 FQGNSA come from the germline V gene. V dropped 3 bases and J dropped 4 bases, with 22 bases sitting between them. This CDR3 spans 18 amino acids. The CDR3 sequence is CASSFLNSRDTRYNEQFF. The CDR3 DNA reads TGTGCCAGCAGCTTCCTTAACTCCCGGGACACCCGGTACAATGAGCAGTTCTTC.

The CDR3 is CASSVPGKLNTEAFF. The CDR3 DNA reads TGTGCCAGCAGCGTACCAGGGAAGCTGAACACTGAAGCTTTCTTT. V is TRBV7-8 and J is TRBJ1-1, with TRBD1 as a possible D gene (5 bases). This CDR3 is 15 amino acids long. CDR1 SGHVS and CDR2 FQNEAQ come from the germline V gene. Trimming took off 5 bases at V and 0 bases at J, with 13 bases between the two ends. Full variable domain (missing parts from reference TRBV7-8 and TRBJ1-1): GAGVSQSPRYKVAKRGQDVALRCDPISGHVSLFWYQQALGQGPEFLTYFQNEAQLDKSGLPSDRFFAERPEGSVSTLKIQRTQQEDSAVYLCASSVPGKLNTEAFFGQGTRLTVV.

This clone was recorded once. V and J are TRBV4-1 and TRBJ1-3; D is possibly TRBD1 (6 bases). The germline CDR1 and CDR2 sequences are MGHRA and YSYEKL. The length of the CDR3 is 16 residues. The ends were cut back, 3 bases at V and 2 bases at J, with 14 bases in the middle. CDR3 sequence reads: CASSQGQTLPGNTIYF. CDR3 DNA: TGCGCCAGCAGCCAGGGACAAACGCTTCCTGGAAACACCATATATTTT.

The gene calls are TRBV19 and TRBJ1-5, with a weak D call TRBD1 (6 bases). CDR3 length: 14 amino acids. The V and J ends lost 6 bases and 3 bases respectively, with 12 bases between them. Per the germline V gene, CDR1 is LNHDA and CDR2 is SQIVND (reference sequence). The CDR3 DNA reads as TGTGCCAGTAGGACGGGGGGCTCCAATCAGCCCCAGCATTTT. Translation gives CASRTGGSNQPQHF.

The CDR3 protein is CASSLGQVANTGELFF. The CDR3, as DNA: TGTGCCAGCAGCTTGGGGCAGGTGGCGAACACCGGGGAGCTGTTTTTT. V gene TRBV5-4 combines with J gene TRBJ2-2; D gene ambiguous. Germline V CDR1 and CDR2: SGHNT, YYREEE (reference sequence). This CDR3 has 16 amino acids. Trimming took off 0 bases at V and 0 bases at J, with 9 bases between the two ends.

The gene calls are TRBV18 and TRBJ1-3; D may be TRBD1 (6 bases). V was shortened by 5 bases and J by 5 bases, with 19 bases between the two germline ends. This CDR3 spans 16 amino acids. Germline V gives CDR1 KGHSH, CDR2 LQKENI. The CDR3 DNA reads TGTGCCAGCTCAGCTATCCAGGGGTCCGGAAGAAACACCATATATTTT. Its translation: CASSAIQGSGRNTIYF.

V is TRBV3-1 (or the pseudogene TRBV3-2) and J is TRBJ2-7, with 13 bases matching TRBD2. The germline CDR1 and CDR2 sequences are LGHDT and YNNKEL (reference sequence). With 2 bases clipped from V and 3 bases from J, the junction kept 4 bases outside the gene matches. The CDR3 has 16 amino acids. The CDR3 is CASSQWTSGGHYEQYF. CDR3 nucleotides: TGTGCCAGCAGCCAATGGACTAGCGGGGGCCACTACGAGCAGTACTTC.

This clone was detected only once. This chain links TRBV5-4 with TRBJ2-5; 10 bases line up with TRBD2. The V and J ends lost 2 bases and 4 bases, in that order; junction bases with no gene match: 8. The germline V gene has CDR1 SGHNT and CDR2 YYREEE (reference sequence). This CDR3 spans 16 amino acids. In DNA form, the CDR3 reads TGTGCCAGCAGCTTACGCAGCGGGGGGGGTGGAGAGACCCAGTACTTC. It yields the protein CASSLRSGGGGETQYF.

This chain links TRBV7-6 with TRBJ2-1; 8 bases agree with TRBD2. V lost 2 bases, J lost 4 bases, and 4 bases stayed unmatched. The CDR3 loop spans 15 amino acids. CDR1 SGHVS and CDR2 FNYEAQ come from the germline V gene. The CDR3 DNA follows: TGTGCCAGCAGCTTATCGGGGGGGCGATACAATGAGCAGTTCTTC. This sequence encodes CASSLSGGRYNEQFF.